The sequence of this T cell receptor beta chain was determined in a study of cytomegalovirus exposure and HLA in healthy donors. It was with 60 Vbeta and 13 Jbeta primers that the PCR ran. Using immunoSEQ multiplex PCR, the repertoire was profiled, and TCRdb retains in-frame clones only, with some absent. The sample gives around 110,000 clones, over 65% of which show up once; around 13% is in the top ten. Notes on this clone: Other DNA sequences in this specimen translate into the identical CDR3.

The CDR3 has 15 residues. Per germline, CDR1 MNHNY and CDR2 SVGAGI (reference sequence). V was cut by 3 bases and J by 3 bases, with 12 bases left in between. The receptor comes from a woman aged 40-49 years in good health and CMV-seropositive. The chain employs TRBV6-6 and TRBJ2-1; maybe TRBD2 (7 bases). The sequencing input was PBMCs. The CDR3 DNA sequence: TGTGCCAGCAGTTATGGGGGCGGGAGCTACAATGAGCAGTTCTTC. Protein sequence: CASSYGGGSYNEQFF.